The clone carrying this TCR beta chain was seen just once. Followed over time, Seattle patients had been enrolled while infection was active. The germline V gene has CDR1 MDHEN and CDR2 SYDVKM. The CDR3 is 14 amino acids. V lost 3 bases and J 3 bases, leaving 11 bases between the germline ends. This record belongs to a study of blood T cell repertoires in COVID-19. About the research overall: Donors in the United States, Italy and Spain gave samples during acute or convalescent COVID-19.

Original processing notes: Using reference gene primer amplification, nucleated cell counts were estimated. TCRdb's table, derived via immunoSEQ multiplex PCR, lists solely in-frame clones and lacks some. That table furnishes V, J and clone size, whereas the DNA furnished D and trimming. The sample has about 270,000 clones; around 84% are singletons. Sequences were obtained from peripheral blood. The genes are TRBV28 and TRBJ1-2, with D possibly TRBD1 on 6 matching bases. The TCR comes from a human donor with COVID-19, enrolled during active disease. The donor label of this sample is uncertain. CDR3: CASSFVAGDYGYTF. CDR3 sequence (DNA): TGTGCCAGCAGTTTTGTCGCAGGGGACTATGGCTACACCTTC.